This T cell receptor (beta chain) was sequenced for a study of blood T cell repertoires in COVID-19 (dated by TCRdb to 2019 to 2021). For context, the study as a whole: Samples from collaborators originated in the United States, Italy and Spain and spanned both the acute and convalescent phases of COVID-19. HLA class I and class II types, where available, came from metadata supplied by the sample provider rather than from assay-based typing. The dataset comprised deeply sampled blood TCRbeta repertoires from subjects exposed to, actively infected with, or recovered from COVID-19. The repertoires were made available in a free public database intended to serve as a resource for research on the immune response to SARS-CoV-2. Samples came from the ongoing ImmuneRACE study (first 160 participants) plus 1,254 subjects from 6 global collaborators. The prospective study material was composed of cDNA or gDNA derived from T cells, B-cell-depleted T cells, or PBMCs. A de-identified subject ID, COVID-19 status, age in years and sex were almost always included in the sample metadata.

The immunoSEQ Assay, a bias-controlled multiplex PCR, was used to amplify TCRbeta CDR3 regions from genomic DNA. The study's own analysis went as follows. The number of nucleated cells in each sample was estimated from the amplification of reference gene primers within the assay. Sequence reads were collapsed and filtered to measure the absolute abundance of every unique TCRbeta CDR3 rearrangement. Productive Simpson clonality was computed per sample as the square root of Simpson's diversity index over productive rearrangements. The clones in this table, taken by TCRdb from immuneACCESS, are in-frame only. Not every clone is retained; where verified, under half of the shortfall comes from an unresolved V gene, and the cause of the rest is unknown. The V and J calls and the clone size are those of that table, but D and trimming were determined from the DNA. This sample gives 200,000 to 250,000 clones in total; 80% to 85% of them show up just once. Roughly a tenth of the sample comes from the top ten.

In Seattle, one collaborating source enrolled patients while the infection was active and tracked those patients longitudinally over the course of disease. The collaborating institutions used their own protocols to collect whole blood in K2EDTA tubes. For TCRbeta analysis, collaborator samples were shipped as frozen whole blood, as isolated PBMCs, or as DNA extracted from either sample type. According to the germline V gene, CDR1 reads KGHSH and CDR2 reads LQKENI. Here V drops 4 bases and J drops 3 bases, and the junction holds 5 bases not matched to any gene. Reading from cysteine to phenylalanine, the CDR3 counts 15 amino acids. Of the read, only the CDR3 DNA is kept; its 45 bases are in frame from base 1. What the research found in general, with its limitations: The amount of clinical and demographic metadata varied by source and participant and was provided uncurated.

In the case of this clone: The antigen it binds to is not known. Base-call qualities are not available, and no considerably larger clone is one nucleotide away.

Recombination linked TRBV18 to TRBJ2-3; 9 junctional bases match TRBD1. The sequenced sample was peripheral blood. The sequence came from a woman of 80 years or more with COVID-19, enrolled during active disease. The DNA reads TGTGCCAGCTCACGCGACAGGGGGTGGACAGATACGCAGTATTTT. This yields the protein CASSRDRGWTDTQYF.